The present TCR beta chain was sequenced within a study of blood T cell repertoires in COVID-19. Study context: Sites across the United States, Italy and Spain contributed samples from acute and convalescent COVID-19. T cells, B-cell-depleted T cells, or PBMCs provided the cDNA or gDNA that served as material.

This table comes from immunoSEQ multiplex PCR, and its TCRdb copy is limited to in-frame clones, with some not included. The sample has approximately 68,000 clones, roughly 87% seen once; the top ten hold 18%. V lost 5 bases to trimming and J lost 3 bases, with 10 bases between them. The germline V gene encodes CDR1 PRHDT and CDR2 FYEKMQ (reference sequence). CDR3 length equals 13 residues. The sequence was collected from a human donor in a cohort sampled during active COVID-19. Input material: peripheral blood. The V gene is TRBV13, the J gene TRBJ1-2; D unclear. For the CDR3, the DNA is TGTGCCAGCAGCCAATGGGCCGACTATGGCTACACCTTC. This encodes CASSQWADYGYTF.